This T cell receptor (beta chain) was profiled in a study of shared clonotypes between healthy human individuals. Study at large: The study drew on two women and a few men aged 18 to 49 as donors.

This CDR3 comprises 16 residues. The germline V and J ends were trimmed by 4 bases and 2 bases, with 18 bases remaining between them. Germline V lookup: CDR1 SGHDT, CDR2 YYEEEE. Study-level points and caveats: Rarefaction gave evidence that sorted-subset sequencing remained incomplete despite large depth.

Here immunoSEQ multiplex PCR was the method, and the copy in TCRdb shows in-frame clones only, minus some. The table lists approximately 2,000,000 clones, 80% to 95% of them singletons. This clone was seen once. As yet, its antigen is unknown. None of the donors, who were healthy HIV-negative adults, had recently had acute infections or vaccinations. Within Nashville, Tennessee resided all donors, each a Caucasian adult. Sequences were obtained from naive CD4+ T cells from PBMCs. Subset defined: CD45RA+ positively selected. The V and J genes are TRBV5-6 and TRBJ2-5; a weak D match, TRBD1 (5 bases). This sequence was found in a man aged 18 to 30 in good health. Some clones in this sample may be carry-over from other donors' samples. The CDR3 protein is CASSVTGSTKQETQYF. CDR3 sequence (DNA): TGTGCCAGCAGCGTAACAGGCAGCACAAAACAAGAGACCCAGTACTTC.